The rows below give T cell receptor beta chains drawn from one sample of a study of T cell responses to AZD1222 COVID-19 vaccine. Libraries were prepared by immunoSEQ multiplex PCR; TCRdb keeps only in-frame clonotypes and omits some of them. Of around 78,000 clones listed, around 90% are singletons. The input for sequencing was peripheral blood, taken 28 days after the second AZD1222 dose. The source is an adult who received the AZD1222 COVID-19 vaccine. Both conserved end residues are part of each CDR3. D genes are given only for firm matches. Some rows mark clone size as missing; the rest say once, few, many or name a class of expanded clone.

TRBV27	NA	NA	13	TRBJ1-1	TGTGCCAGCAGTTTAAAGGGGAACACTGAAGCTTTCTTT	CASSLKGNTEAFF
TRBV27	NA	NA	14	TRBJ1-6	TGTGCCAGCAGTTTCCAGAGTTATAATTCACCCCTCCACTTT	CASSFQSYNSPLHF
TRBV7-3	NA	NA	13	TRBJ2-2	TGTGCCAGCAGCCAGAACCAGGGCCGGGAGCTGTTTTTT	CASSQNQGRELFF
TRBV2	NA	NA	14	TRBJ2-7	TGTGCCAGCAGTGGGCAGGGGAACGGGAACGAGCAGTACTTC	CASSGQGNGNEQYF
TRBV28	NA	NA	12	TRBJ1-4	TGTGCCAGCACAGGGGTAGGCGAAAAACTGTTTTTT	CASTGVGEKLFF
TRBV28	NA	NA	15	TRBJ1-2	TGTGCCAGCAAGTCGCCACCCACGGGTGTCGCCGGCTACACCTTC	CASKSPPTGVAGYTF
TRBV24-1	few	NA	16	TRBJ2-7	TGTGCCACCAGTGATTCTACCGACAGGCATCCCTACGAGCAGTACTTC	CATSDSTDRHPYEQYF
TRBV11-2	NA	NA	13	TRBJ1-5	TGTGCCAGCAGCTTGTCAGGTAATCAGCCCCAGCATTTT	CASSLSGNQPQHF
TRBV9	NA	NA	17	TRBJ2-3	TGTGCCAGCAGCTCCTACAGGGCCCAAACTAGCACAGATACGCAGTATTTT	CASSSYRAQTSTDTQYF
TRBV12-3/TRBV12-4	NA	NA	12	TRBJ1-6	TGTGCCAGCAGCTTGCAGGGGTCACCCCTCCACTTT	CASSLQGSPLHF
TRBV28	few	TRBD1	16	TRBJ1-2	TGTGCCAGCAGTCGACCCGGGACAGGGATCTACTATGGCTACACCTTC	CASSRPGTGIYYGYTF
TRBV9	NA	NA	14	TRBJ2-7	TGTGCCAGCAGCGTAGATGGCGGAACCTACGAGCAGTACTTC	CASSVDGGTYEQYF
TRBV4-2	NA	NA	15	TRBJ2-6	TGTGCCAGCAGCTCCGACTACTCTGGGGCCAACGTCCTGACTTTC	CASSSDYSGANVLTF
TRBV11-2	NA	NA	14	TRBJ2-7	TGTGCCAGCAGCTTAGGGGGGTTAGGCTACGAGCAGTACTTC	CASSLGGLGYEQYF
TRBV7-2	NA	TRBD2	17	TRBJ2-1	TGTGCCAGCAGCTTAGCAAGGACTAGCGGGGGCTACGATGAGCAGTTCTTC	CASSLARTSGGYDEQFF
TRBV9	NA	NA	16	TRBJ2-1	TGTGCCAGCAGCGTAGCTGACGGGCAGGTCAGGGATGAGCAGTTCTTC	CASSVADGQVRDEQFF
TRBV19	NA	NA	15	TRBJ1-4	TGTGCCAGTAGCTCCTACAGAGTTCCTAATGAAAAACTGTTTTTT	CASSSYRVPNEKLFF
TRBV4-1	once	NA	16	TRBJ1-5	TGCGCCAGCAGCCAAGTTGGCAGGGGAGGCAATCAGCCCCAGCATTTT	CASSQVGRGGNQPQHF
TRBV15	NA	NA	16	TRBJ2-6	TGTGCCACCAGCAGGGTCTCGTTCTCTGGGGCCAACGTCCTGACTTTC	CATSRVSFSGANVLTF
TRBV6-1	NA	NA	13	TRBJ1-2	TGTGCCAGCAGTGAAGACAGTATCTATGGCTACACCTTC	CASSEDSIYGYTF
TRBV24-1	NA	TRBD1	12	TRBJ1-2	TGTGCCACCTCGACAGGGGGCTATGGCTACACCTTC	CATSTGGYGYTF
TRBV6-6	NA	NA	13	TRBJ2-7	TGTGCCAGCAAGAAACCCGGGACCCACGAGCAGTACTTC	CASKKPGTHEQYF
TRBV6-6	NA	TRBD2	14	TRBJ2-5	TGTGCCAGCAGAAGACTAGCCACCCAAGAGACCCAGTACTTC	CASRRLATQETQYF
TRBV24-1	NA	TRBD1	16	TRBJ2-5	TGTGCCACCAGTGCTGGGACAGGGACACTCCAAGAGACCCAGTACTTC	CATSAGTGTLQETQYF
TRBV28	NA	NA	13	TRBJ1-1	TGTGCCAGCAGGGGGACGTTGAACACTGAAGCTTTCTTT	CASRGTLNTEAFF
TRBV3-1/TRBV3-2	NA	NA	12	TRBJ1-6	TGTGCCAGCAGCCGTAAGGGTTCACCCCTCCACTTT	CASSRKGSPLHF
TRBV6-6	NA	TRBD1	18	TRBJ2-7	TGTGCCAGCAGTCCCACACCCATACCCGGGACAGGAGCCTACGAGCAGTACTTC	CASSPTPIPGTGAYEQYF
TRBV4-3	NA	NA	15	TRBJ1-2	TGCGCCAGCAGCCAAGATCAGAAGGCTAACTATGGCTACACCTTC	CASSQDQKANYGYTF
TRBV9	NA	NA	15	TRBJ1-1	TGTGCCAGCAGCGTAGACGCCAAAGCCGGGACAGAAGCTTTCTTT	CASSVDAKAGTEAFF
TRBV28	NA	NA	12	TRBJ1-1	TGTGCCAGCAGTTCAGTGAACACTGAAGCTTTCTTT	CASSSVNTEAFF
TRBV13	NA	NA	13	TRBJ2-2	TGTGCCAGCAGCCTTCCTAGTACCGGGGAGCTGTTTTTT	CASSLPSTGELFF
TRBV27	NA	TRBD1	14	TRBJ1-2	TGTGCCAGCAGTTTTCTCACAGGGGGCCTTGGCTACACCTTC	CASSFLTGGLGYTF
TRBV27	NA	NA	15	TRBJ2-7	TGTGCCAGCAGTTTATCAAGGTTAGGCTCCTACGAGCAGTACTTC	CASSLSRLGSYEQYF
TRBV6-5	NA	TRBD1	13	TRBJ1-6	TGTGCCAGCAGGGGACAGGGGAATTCACCCCTCCACTTT	CASRGQGNSPLHF
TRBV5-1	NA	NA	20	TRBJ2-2	TGCGCCAGCAGCCCGTATCCCCCCTTATACGGGACGGCGAACACCGGGGAGCTGTTTTTT	CASSPYPPLYGTANTGELFF
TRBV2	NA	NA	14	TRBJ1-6	TGTGCCAGCAGTTCCAGGGCCATGGATTCACCCCTCCACTTT	CASSSRAMDSPLHF
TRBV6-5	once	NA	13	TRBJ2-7	TGTGCCAGCAACCGGGAAATCACCTACGAGCAGTACTTC	CASNREITYEQYF
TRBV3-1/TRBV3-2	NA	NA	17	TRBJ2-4	TGTGCCAGCAGCCTCTATCCTCCCATTTCAAAGAAAAACATTCAGTACTTC	CASSLYPPISKKNIQYF
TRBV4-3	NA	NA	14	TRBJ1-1	TGCGCCAGCAGCTTCACAGGCAGGTTCACTGAAGCTTTCTTT	CASSFTGRFTEAFF
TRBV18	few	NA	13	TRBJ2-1	TGTGCCAGCTCACCACCCCAGTCGAATGAGCAGTTCTTC	CASSPPQSNEQFF
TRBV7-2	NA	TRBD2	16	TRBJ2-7	TGTGCCAGCAGCAACCCCGGGGGGGGCGGCTCCTACGAGCAGTACTTC	CASSNPGGGGSYEQYF
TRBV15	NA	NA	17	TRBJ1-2	TGTGCCACCAGCAGTAAGGCGCGAGCCGTTCCTAACTATGGCTACACCTTC	CATSSKARAVPNYGYTF
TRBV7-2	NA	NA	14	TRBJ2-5	TGTGCCAGCAGCTTTCAGGGGGGCCAAGAGACCCAGTACTTC	CASSFQGGQETQYF
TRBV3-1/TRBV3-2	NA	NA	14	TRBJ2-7	TGTGCCAGCAGCCAATGGACAAGCTCCTACGAGCAGTACTTC	CASSQWTSSYEQYF
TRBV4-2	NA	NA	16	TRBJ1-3	TGTGCCAGCAGCCAAGATATGCCGGCCTCTGGAAACACCATATATTTT	CASSQDMPASGNTIYF
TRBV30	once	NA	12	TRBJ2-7	TGTGCCTGGAGTGACGCTTGGGGCGAGCAGTACTTC	CAWSDAWGEQYF
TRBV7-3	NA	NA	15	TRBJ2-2	TGTGCCAGCAGTAGAGGACAGTCGGGTACCGGGGAGCTGTTTTTT	CASSRGQSGTGELFF
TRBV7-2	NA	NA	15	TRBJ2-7	TGTGCCAGCAGCTCCGACGGGACATCGCGGCGCGAGCAGTACTTC	CASSSDGTSRREQYF
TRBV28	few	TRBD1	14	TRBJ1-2	TGTGCCAGCAAAACGGGACAGACGTCCTATGGCTACACCTTC	CASKTGQTSYGYTF
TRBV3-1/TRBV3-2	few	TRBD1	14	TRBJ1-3	TGTGCCAGCAGCCTCGGACAGGGTGGAAACACCATATATTTT	CASSLGQGGNTIYF